The rows below give T cell receptor beta chains drawn from one sample of a study of blood T cells in healthy people across ages. TCRdb analysed the 5' RACE reads with MiXCR anew, one entry per CDR3 protein. The sample yields approximately 900,000 distinct CDR3 sequences, 45% to 50% seen once. Material: blood. The receptor source for this set is a man between 25 and 39 years old in good health. Both conserved end residues are part of each CDR3. Fields, in order: D gene, clone size, J gene, V gene, CDR3 protein, CDR3 DNA. A D gene is named only where the DNA matches it firmly. Clone sizes are given selectively: once, few, many, or a class where the clone is expanded.

d_gene: .; abundance: .; j_gene: TRBJ2-5; v_gene: TRBV4-2; CDR3aa: CASSQGGFGETQYF; CDR3nt: TGTGCCAGCAGCCAAGGGGGGTTCGGAGAGACCCAGTACTTC
d_gene: TRBD1; abundance: .; j_gene: TRBJ1-4; v_gene: TRBV14; CDR3aa: CASSQAGQGGPTNEKLFF; CDR3nt: TGTGCCAGCAGCCAAGCGGGACAGGGTGGCCCGACTAATGAAAAACTGTTTTTT
d_gene: .; abundance: .; j_gene: TRBJ1-5; v_gene: TRBV6-5; CDR3aa: CASRNLNQPQHF; CDR3nt: TGTGCCAGCAGAAATCTGAATCAGCCCCAGCATTTT
d_gene: TRBD1; abundance: .; j_gene: TRBJ2-1; v_gene: TRBV4-1; CDR3aa: CASSQGTGDGDNEQFF; CDR3nt: TGCGCCAGCAGCCAAGGTACAGGGGATGGGGACAATGAGCAGTTCTTC
d_gene: .; abundance: .; j_gene: TRBJ1-2; v_gene: TRBV10-3; CDR3aa: CAIGAEGPKYGYTF; CDR3nt: TGTGCCATCGGGGCGGAGGGACCCAAATATGGCTACACCTTC
d_gene: .; abundance: .; j_gene: TRBJ2-5; v_gene: TRBV20-1; CDR3aa: CSAHLRALGSETQYF; CDR3nt: TGCAGTGCTCACCTAAGGGCCCTAGGAAGTGAGACCCAGTACTTC
d_gene: TRBD1; abundance: few; j_gene: TRBJ2-2; v_gene: TRBV4-1; CDR3aa: CASSQETTGGPGELFF; CDR3nt: TGCGCCAGCAGCCAAGAAACGACAGGGGGCCCCGGGGAGCTGTTTTTT
d_gene: .; abundance: .; j_gene: TRBJ2-7; v_gene: TRBV11-2; CDR3aa: CASSLDLKGPSYEQYF; CDR3nt: TGTGCCAGCAGCTTAGATCTGAAAGGACCCTCCTACGAGCAGTACTTC
d_gene: TRBD1; abundance: .; j_gene: TRBJ2-7; v_gene: TRBV6-5; CDR3aa: CASSYSNRGTYEQYF; CDR3nt: TGTGCCAGCAGTTACTCGAACAGGGGGACCTACGAGCAGTACTTC
d_gene: .; abundance: .; j_gene: TRBJ2-1; v_gene: TRBV11-2; CDR3aa: CASSLDRRPSTYNEQFF; CDR3nt: TGTGCCAGCAGCTTAGATAGGCGACCTTCGACCTACAATGAGCAGTTCTTC
d_gene: .; abundance: .; j_gene: TRBJ1-2; v_gene: TRBV5-6; CDR3aa: CASRDSLVKIYGYTF; CDR3nt: TGTGCCAGCAGGGACAGCCTTGTGAAAATCTATGGCTACACCTTC
d_gene: TRBD2; abundance: many; j_gene: TRBJ2-7; v_gene: TRBV4-2; CDR3aa: CASSQELAGGDEQYF; CDR3nt: TGTGCCAGCAGCCAAGAACTAGCGGGGGGAGACGAGCAGTACTTC
d_gene: TRBD2; abundance: .; j_gene: TRBJ2-3; v_gene: TRBV29-1; CDR3aa: CSVDLAGKDTQYF; CDR3nt: TGCAGCGTGGATCTAGCGGGCAAAGATACGCAGTATTTT
d_gene: .; abundance: few; j_gene: TRBJ2-1; v_gene: TRBV21-1; CDR3aa: CASSSFRTGAPNEQFF; CDR3nt: TGTGCCAGCAGCTCTTTCCGAACAGGGGCGCCCAATGAGCAGTTCTTC